This paragraph covers one T cell receptor (beta chain) sequence. What it binds is not known. Germline CDR1 is SGDLS and CDR2 is YYNGEE. Trimming took 4 bases from V and 5 from J, leaving 13 bases between them. The CDR3 has 14 amino acids. This sample is part of a study of identical twins. Study-level findings and limits: The study found that models underestimated out-of-frame TCR alpha sharing in monozygotic twins.

Template switching added a universal primer site; cDNA carried unique molecular identifiers. TCRdb reanalysed the 5' RACE reads using MiXCR and keeps one entry per CDR3 protein. In the table there are over 200,000 distinct CDR3 sequences, roughly 7.1% of which are singletons. This same sample was also part of a study on T cells expressing NK-cell markers. As that study records: TCR beta repertoires came from sorted CD3+CD56+NKG2C+, CD3+CD56+NKG2C- and CD3+CD56-NKG2C+ T cells. The CD3+CD56-NKG2C+ fraction of a few donors was likewise dominated by these clonotypes.

The receptor's source is a woman younger than 30 in good health. V gene TRBV9 combines with J gene TRBJ2-1; D call uncertain. The specimen was CD8+ T cells sorted from blood. The DNA for the CDR3 is TGTGCCAGCAGCCCCTCGCCAGGACACAATGAGCAGTTCTTC. This codes for CASSPSPGHNEQFF.